These 20 T cell receptor beta chains were all obtained from the same sample, sequenced in a study of cytomegalovirus exposure and HLA in healthy donors. The PCR made use of 60 Vbeta and 13 Jbeta primers. Some clones are missing from TCRdb's copy, which holds only in-frame ones; the method was immunoSEQ multiplex PCR. Of 180,000 or so clones listed, approximately 80% were seen once; the top ten hold around 2.3%. Sequencing was performed on PBMCs. These receptors all stem from a woman between 50 and 59 years old in good health and CMV-seronegative.

The chain carries TRBV13 and TRBJ1-4; tentative D call: TRBD1 (6 bases). The ends were cut back, 6 bases at V and 8 bases at J, with 10 bases in the middle. CDR1 is PRHDT and CDR2 is FYEKMQ in the germline V gene (reference sequence). This CDR3 contains 12 residues. CDR3 in DNA: TGTGCCAGCAGTTACAGGGTGGAAAAACTGTTTTTT. Translated, it gives CASSYRVEKLFF.

This clone was counted only a few times. V is TRBV2 and J is TRBJ2-1; no clear D gene. V was clipped by 6 bases and J by 7 bases, with 7 bases between them. This CDR3 has 11 residues. Germline V gene data show CDR1 as SNHLY and CDR2 as FYNNEI. This CDR3 reads CASRVSNEQFF. In DNA form, the CDR3 reads TGTGCCAGCAGGGTTAGTAATGAGCAGTTCTTC.

The chain links TRBV14 to TRBJ2-1; D might be TRBD2 (6 bases). V was pared by 0 bases and J by 0 bases, with 9 bases between. The germline CDR1 and CDR2 sequences are SGHDN and FVKESK. The CDR3 loop spans 16 amino acids. The CDR3 here is CASSQERGNSYNEQFF. CDR3 bases: TGTGCCAGCAGCCAAGAACGGGGGAACTCCTACAATGAGCAGTTCTTC.

This chain links TRBV6-1 with TRBJ2-5; no clear D. The DNA end lines up better with TRBJ2-7; the J call may be wrong. The CDR3 length is 16 residues. The germline V gene encodes CDR1 MNHNS and CDR2 SASEGT. CDR3 sequence: CASSEENSSSSYEQYF. The CDR3 coding sequence is TGTGCCAGCAGTGAAGAGAACAGCTCGTCATCCTACGAGCAGTACTTC.

The chain combines TRBV6-1 with TRBJ2-5; D is possibly TRBD1 (6 bases). The germline gives CDR1 MNHNS, CDR2 SASEGT. V lost 7 bases and J 0 bases, leaving 12 bases between the germline ends. This CDR3 spans 14 amino acids. The CDR3: CASTLRDNQETQYF. In DNA, the CDR3 is TGTGCCAGCACTCTCCGGGACAACCAAGAGACCCAGTACTTC.

The gene calls are TRBV28 and TRBJ1-6, with 12 bases matching TRBD1. The CDR3 contains 16 residues. With 7 bases clipped from V and 8 bases from J, the junction kept 9 bases outside the gene matches. CDR1 and CDR2 (germline): MDHEN, SYDVKM. The CDR3 bases are TGTGCCAGCACAACGGGACAGGGGGCGAGGGATTCACCCCTCCACTTT. As protein: CASTTGQGARDSPLHF.

V usage is TRBV28 and J usage is TRBJ2-7, with a weak D call TRBD2 (5 bases). The germline CDR1 and CDR2 sequences are MDHEN and SYDVKM. The CDR3 consists of 16 residues. Trimming stripped 3 bases from V and 3 bases from J, with 18 bases between. CDR3 protein: CASSFVALTGLYEQYF. The CDR3, as DNA: TGTGCCAGCAGTTTTGTAGCGTTGACTGGGCTCTACGAGCAGTACTTC.

This clone came up once. The J gene is TRBJ2-2, the V gene TRBV9; TRBD2 matches 10 bases. The CDR3 sequence is 19 residues long. The germline V gene encodes CDR1 SGDLS and CDR2 YYNGEE. V lost 6 bases and J lost 5; bases outside the gene matches: 19. The CDR3 nucleotides read TGTGCCAGCACCCCCCGCCTGGGGACAGCGGGGGGGCAAACCGGGGAGCTGTTTTTT. Translating it yields CASTPRLGTAGGQTGELFF.

CDR3: CSVEDFSSRYF. The CDR3 DNA reads as TGCAGCGTTGAAGATTTCTCTTCTCGGTACTTC. The rearrangement joins TRBV29-1 to TRBJ2-7; D gene ambiguous. CDR1 and CDR2 from the germline V gene are SQVTM and ANQGSEA. With 0 bases removed from V and 12 bases from J, the gap between germline ends came to 12 bases. The CDR3 is 11 residues long.

The V call is TRBV5-4, the J call TRBJ2-5; 8 bases are a match to TRBD2. V lost 0 bases, J lost 2 bases, and 15 bases stayed unmatched. The germline gives CDR1 SGHNT, CDR2 YYREEE (reference sequence). This CDR3 is built from 19 residues. The CDR3 region has the DNA TGTGCCAGCAGCTTGGCGGGAACTCAACCGGGGGGGTTTCAAGAGACCCAGTACTTC. The encoded protein is CASSLAGTQPGGFQETQYF.

V is TRBV7-9 and J is TRBJ2-2; D perhaps matches TRBD2 (6 bases). Germline CDR1 is SEHNR and CDR2 is FQNEAQ (reference sequence). The V end was cut by 5 bases, the J end by 8 bases, with 12 bases between. This CDR3 has 13 amino acids. CDR3 DNA: TGTGCCAGCAGCCGGGAGTCCATGGGGGAGCTGTTTTTT. It is translated as CASSRESMGELFF. Drawing the rest from reference TRBV7-9 and TRBJ2-2, the complete variable domain is DTGVSQNPRHKITKRGQNVTFRCDPISEHNRLYWYRQTLGQGPEFLTYFQNEAQLEKSRLLSDRFSAERPKGSFSTLEIQRTEQGDSAMYLCASSRESMGELFFGEGSRLTVL.

The gene calls are TRBV5-1 and TRBJ2-3, with 8 bases matching TRBD2. This CDR3 region has 15 residues. Germline-derived CDR1 and CDR2 are SGHRS and YFSETQ. V lost 2 bases to trimming and J lost 4 bases; unmatched junction nucleotides: 6. CDR3 coding DNA: TGCGCCAGCAGCTTCACAGCGGGGGCCTCAGATACGCAGTATTTT. This codes for CASSFTAGASDTQYF.

This rearrangement joins TRBV18 to TRBJ2-1; 12 nucleotides align to TRBD1. The CDR3 spans 16 residues. CDR1 KGHSH and CDR2 LQKENI come from the germline V gene. With 4 bases clipped from V and 8 bases from J, the junction kept 9 bases outside the gene matches. CDR3 loop: CASSLAAGTGGYEQFF. The CDR3, as DNA: TGTGCCAGCTCACTGGCCGCCGGGACAGGGGGCTATGAGCAGTTCTTC.

The chain has TRBV30 and TRBJ1-2; 10 bases map to TRBD1. Unmatched junction bases numbered 7, after V lost 3 bases and J lost 6 bases. CDR3 length equals 14 residues. CDR1 is GTSNPN, CDR2 SVGIG, per germline (reference sequence). In DNA form, the CDR3 reads TGTGCCTGGAGCACGAGACAGGGGGCTAATGGCTACACCTTC. Translated, it gives CAWSTRQGANGYTF.

The chain joins TRBV7-2 to TRBJ1-1; the D gene is possibly TRBD1 (5 bases). Trimming removed 6 bases at V and 3 bases at J, with 20 bases between. Germline CDR1 SGHTA, CDR2 FQGNSA. CDR3 length: 16 amino acids. The CDR3 loop reads CASRQRGFGRDTEAFF. As DNA, the CDR3 is TGTGCCAGCAGGCAAAGGGGTTTTGGCCGGGACACTGAAGCTTTCTTT.

The rearrangement joins TRBV7-9 to TRBJ1-1, with 8 bases matching TRBD1. The CDR3 sequence is 15 residues long. Germline V gives CDR1 SEHNR, CDR2 FQNEAQ (reference sequence). The junction had 8 bases not matched to a gene; V was cut back by 3 bases and J by 5 bases. CDR3 sequence reads: CASSLGQGADTEAFF. DNA of the CDR3: TGTGCCAGCAGCTTGGGGCAGGGGGCGGATACTGAAGCTTTCTTT. The full variable domain, rest sourced from reference TRBV7-9 and TRBJ1-1, is DTGVSQNPRHKITKRGQNVTFRCDPISEHNRLYWYRQTLGQGPEFLTYFQNEAQLEKSRLLSDRFSAERPKGSFSTLEIQRTEQGDSAMYLCASSLGQGADTEAFFGQGTRLTVV.

V usage is TRBV5-1 and J usage is TRBJ2-7, with D possibly being TRBD1 (5 bases). Germline CDR1 is SGHRS and CDR2 is YFSETQ. With 2 bases removed from V and 2 bases from J, the gap between germline ends came to 11 bases. The CDR3 loop spans 14 amino acids. CDR3 DNA: TGCGCCAGCAGCTTTACGGACACAACCTACGAGCAGTACTTC. Its translation is CASSFTDTTYEQYF.

The table lists this clone with a few counts. This sequence joins TRBV6-1 and TRBJ2-4; 11 positions match TRBD1. After removal of 1 base from V and 8 bases from J, the junction contained 7 bases not matched to a gene. The CDR3 runs 16 residues. Germline CDR1 and CDR2: MNHNS and SASEGT. The CDR3: CASSEGVGTGGDIQYF. The CDR3 nucleotides are TGTGCCAGCAGTGAAGGGGTAGGGACAGGGGGGGACATTCAGTACTTC.

J is TRBJ1-4 and V is TRBV11-2; a possible D gene is TRBD1 (5 bases). CDR1 is SGHAT, CDR2 FQNNGV, per germline. This CDR3 is built from 15 residues. V lost 5 bases to trimming and J lost 2 bases, with 12 bases between them. CDR3 sequence: CASSPWGATNEKLFF. The CDR3 region has the DNA TGTGCCAGCAGCCCCTGGGGCGCCACTAATGAAAAACTGTTTTTT.

This sequence joins TRBV19 and TRBJ2-7; 7 nucleotides agree with TRBD1. J gave up 1 base and V 2 bases, and 2 bases lay outside the gene matches. The germline V gene has CDR1 LNHDA and CDR2 SQIVND (reference sequence). The CDR3 extends over 14 amino acids. CDR3 bases: TGTGCCAGTAGTATAAGGACAGGATCCTACGAGCAGTACTTC. It codes for CASSIRTGSYEQYF.